The 27 T cell receptor beta chains in this list originate from one sample, sequenced in a study of response to subunit inactivated influenza vaccine. TCRdb re-called the RT-PCR reads with MiXCR, one entry per CDR3 protein. The sample has around 710,000 distinct CDR3 sequences; approximately 15% are singletons. The sample here was PBMCs from blood, taken roughly 2 weeks before vaccination. These receptors came from a man between 45 and 60 years old who received an inactivated influenza vaccine.

This clonotype was observed many times. CDR3: CASSSIDGGSSYEQYF. The CDR3 DNA reads TGTGCCAGCAGTTCGATCGATGGAGGGAGCTCCTACGAGCAGTACTTC. J is TRBJ2-7 and V is TRBV7-9, with a tentative D call TRBD2 (6 bases). This CDR3 has 16 amino acids. Trimming removed 6 bases from V and 0 bases from J, with 18 bases in between. Germline CDR1 is SEHNR and CDR2 is FQNEAQ (reference sequence). Complete variable domain (other parts from reference TRBV7-9 and TRBJ2-7): DTGVSQNPRHKITKRGQNVTFRCDPISEHNRLYWYRQTLGQGPEFLTYFQNEAQLEKSRLLSDRFSAERPKGSFSTLEIQRTEQGDSAMYLCASSSIDGGSSYEQYFGPGTRLTVT.

The chain employs TRBV15 and TRBJ2-1; 10 bases line up with TRBD2. V lost 3 bases and J lost 3; bases outside the gene matches: 5. The CDR3 runs to 16 residues. Germline CDR1 reads LNHNV; CDR2 reads YYDKDF (reference sequence). The CDR3 protein is CATSSERGGNYNEQFF. The CDR3 DNA reads as TGTGCCACCAGCAGTGAGCGGGGGGGAAACTACAATGAGCAGTTCTTC.

The chain recombines TRBV12-3 or TRBV12-4 with TRBJ2-7; 8 nucleotides line up with TRBD1. Trimming cost V 7 bases and J 3 bases; bases outside gene matches: 8. The length of the CDR3 is 14 residues. The CDR3 region is CASTLGQENYEQYF. The CDR3 DNA reads as TGTGCCAGCACTCTGGGACAGGAGAACTACGAGCAGTACTTC.

The rearrangement joins TRBV28 to TRBJ2-1; TRBD2 agrees at 10 bases. In germline, CDR1 is MDHEN, CDR2 SYDVKM. The CDR3 length is 13 residues. Trimming took 6 bases from V and 7 from J; bases not matched to a gene: 3. In DNA form, the CDR3 reads TGTGCCAGCAGGCCTAGCGGGAGTAATGAGCAGTTCTTC. Translated, it gives CASRPSGSNEQFF.

This sequence joins TRBV10-3 and TRBJ2-7; a weak D match, TRBD1 (6 bases). Germline CDR1 reads ENHRY; CDR2 reads SYGVKD. The V end was cut by 10 bases, the J end by 3 bases, with 13 bases between. The CDR3 runs to 12 residues. The CDR3, as DNA: TGTGCCACACGGACAGACCTCTACGAGCAGTACTTC. This translates into CATRTDLYEQYF.

This clonotype was observed a single time. The chain uses TRBV7-6 and TRBJ2-7; 9 bases map to TRBD2. This CDR3 region has 14 residues. Germline V gene sequence: CDR1 SGHVS, CDR2 FNYEAQ. The V segment lost 0 bases and the J segment 6 bases; nucleotides outside the gene matches: 3. As DNA, the CDR3 is TGTGCCAGCAGCTTAGCGGCGGGAGGGGTCGAGCAGTACTTC. It codes for CASSLAAGGVEQYF.

The sample holds a few counts of this clonotype. CDR3 residues: CASSLTGGNEKLFF. The CDR3 nucleotides are TGTGCCAGCAGTTTGACAGGGGGGAATGAAAAACTGTTTTTT. The chain carries TRBV2 and TRBJ1-4; 9 nucleotides align to TRBD1. Trimming took 5 bases from V and 5 from J; bases not matched to a gene: 3. CDR3 size: 14 residues. The germline V gene encodes CDR1 SNHLY and CDR2 FYNNEI.

There are a few counts of this clonotype. The rearrangement links TRBV4-1 to TRBJ2-2, with D perhaps TRBD2 (5 bases). In germline, CDR1 is MGHRA, CDR2 YSYEKL. This CDR3 contains 18 residues. V lost 4 bases and J lost 6, with 24 bases in between. The CDR3 DNA is TGCGCCAGCAGCCCAATCTTATGGGCAGCCAAGGAGGCCGGGGAGCTGTTTTTT. This encodes CASSPILWAAKEAGELFF.

There are a few counts of this clonotype. The chain is built from TRBV4-3 and TRBJ1-1, with D possibly being TRBD1 (6 bases). The germline CDR1 and CDR2 sequences are LGHNA and YSLEER. V lost 2 bases to trimming and J lost 6 bases, with 10 bases between them. The length of the CDR3 is 13 residues. The CDR3 here is CASSQKTGSEAFF. The CDR3 DNA follows: TGCGCCAGCAGCCAAAAAACAGGGTCTGAAGCTTTCTTT.

This chain links TRBV9 with TRBJ2-5, with 8 bases aligning to TRBD2. Trimming at V came to 0 bases and at J to 1 base, leaving 5 bases not matched to a gene. The CDR3 has 16 residues. The germline V gene has CDR1 SGDLS and CDR2 YYNGEE. In DNA, the CDR3 is TGTGCCAGCAGCGTAGTAAGCGGGAGCCCCCAAGAGACCCAGTACTTC. Translated: CASSVVSGSPQETQYF.

The sample holds a few counts of this clonotype. V and J are TRBV10-3 and TRBJ2-7; TRBD1 is a possible D gene (5 bases). CDR1 and CDR2 from the germline V gene are ENHRY and SYGVKD. The CDR3 is made up of 16 amino acids. The CDR3 nucleotides read TGTGCTACCCAGGGTCCAGACTCCATCGGCTCCTACGAGCAGTACTTC. This translates into CATQGPDSIGSYEQYF.

In this sample, this clonotype turned up a few times. The chain employs TRBV28 and TRBJ1-6; perhaps TRBD1 as D (5 bases). The CDR3 length is 15 residues. The V gene lost 5 bases and the J gene lost 4 bases, with 12 bases spanning the gap. CDR1 is MDHEN and CDR2 is SYDVKM in the germline V gene. The CDR3 loop reads CASSVRGPYNSPLHF. The CDR3, as DNA: TGTGCCAGCAGTGTCCGGGGCCCGTATAATTCACCCCTCCACTTT.

This clonotype was observed at least ten times. The chain links TRBV7-2 to TRBJ2-1; 9 bases align to TRBD2. Germline CDR1 is SGHTA and CDR2 is FQGNSA. This CDR3 has 15 amino acids. With 10 bases clipped from V and 7 bases from J, the junction kept 14 bases outside the gene matches. This CDR3 reads CANIIGREGRNEQFF. The CDR3 region has the DNA TGTGCCAATATAATTGGGCGGGAGGGCCGGAATGAGCAGTTCTTC.

This clonotype turned up a few times. The junction departs from germline at one end; a sequencing error may be responsible. The chain carries TRBV11-2 and TRBJ1-5; unclear D gene. This CDR3 region has 15 residues. Germline lookup yields CDR1 SGHAT and CDR2 FQNNGV. CDR3 amino acids: CASSLLYTSNQPQQF. The CDR3 region has the DNA TGTGCCAGCAGCTTATTATATACTAGCAATCAGCCCCAGCAATTT.

This clonotype occurred a few times. This rearrangement joins TRBV5-1 to TRBJ2-2; D gene uncertain. The CDR3 has 15 amino acids. Germline V gene lookup returns CDR1 SGHRS and CDR2 YFSETQ. The germline V and J ends were trimmed by 4 bases and 0 bases, with 10 bases remaining between them. The chain's CDR3 is CASSQNPTNTGELFF. The CDR3 region has the DNA TGCGCCAGCAGCCAAAACCCCACGAACACCGGGGAGCTGTTTTTT.

This clonotype was seen repeatedly, ten times or more. The J gene is TRBJ2-2, the V gene TRBV7-2; the match to TRBD1 covers 8 bases. The CDR3 has 16 amino acids. CDR1 SGHTA and CDR2 FQGNSA come from the germline V gene. Unmatched junction bases numbered 6, after V lost 2 bases and J lost 4 bases. The CDR3 region has the DNA TGTGCCAGCAGCTTATACGACAGGGGAGGCACCGGGGAGCTGTTTTTT. It is translated as CASSLYDRGGTGELFF.

The table lists this clonotype with many counts. CDR3 sequence: CASSRQAYNSPLHF. The CDR3, as DNA: TGTGCCAGCAGCCGACAGGCCTATAATTCACCCCTCCACTTT. The chain is built from TRBV2 and TRBJ1-6; tentatively, D is TRBD1 (6 bases). Looked up from germline, CDR1 is SNHLY and CDR2 is FYNNEI. V lost 6 bases and J lost 2, with 8 bases in between. This CDR3 has 14 amino acids.

This clonotype was seen a handful of times. The chain recombines TRBV6-1 with TRBJ1-2, with D uncertain. The CDR3 covers 12 residues. Germline V gene lookup returns CDR1 MNHNS and CDR2 SASEGT. With 4 bases removed from V and 2 bases from J, the gap between germline ends came to 5 bases. This chain's CDR3 is CASSVQNYGYTF. The CDR3 DNA reads TGTGCCAGCAGTGTTCAGAACTATGGCTACACCTTC.

The V gene is TRBV6-1, the J gene TRBJ2-3; 7 bases fit TRBD1. V dropped 6 bases and J dropped 2; count of bases not matched to a gene: 5. CDR1 is MNHNS, CDR2 SASEGT, per germline. The CDR3 covers 14 residues. The CDR3 DNA follows: TGTGCCAGCAGACGGACAGGCACCACAGATACGCAGTATTTT. Its translation: CASRRTGTTDTQYF.

The V and J genes are TRBV5-6 and TRBJ2-3; 9 nucleotides match TRBD1. Per the germline V gene, CDR1 is SGHDT and CDR2 is YYEEEE. The CDR3 covers 15 residues. The J segment lost 6 bases and the V segment lost 0 bases, leaving 5 bases of the junction unmatched. Here the CDR3 DNA reads TGTGCCAGCAGCTTGGGTGGGACAGGGCAGGATACGCAGTATTTT. Residues: CASSLGGTGQDTQYF.

This clonotype was recorded at least ten times. V is TRBV12-3 or TRBV12-4 and J is TRBJ2-1, with TRBD2 matching over 7 bases. V lost 1 base and J lost 6; bases outside the gene matches: 6. The CDR3 length is 15 residues. As DNA, the CDR3 is TGTGCCAGCAGTTTAGGGCTAGCGGCCCCCAATGAGCAGTTCTTC. Translation: CASSLGLAAPNEQFF.

As to this clonotype: This could be a read error, since a much larger clone is one nucleotide away. The chain is built from TRBV4-3 and TRBJ1-6; no reliable D call. CDR1 is LGHNA and CDR2 is YSLEER in the germline V gene. The CDR3 totals 14 residues. CDR3 residues: CASSPETVNSPLLF. For the CDR3, the DNA is TGCGCCAGCAGCCCAGAAACGGTGAATTCACCCCTCCTCTTT.

V is TRBV7-2 and J is TRBJ1-5, with a weak D call TRBD1 (6 bases). The germline V gene has CDR1 SGHTA and CDR2 FQGNSA. The ends were cut back, 1 base at V and 4 bases at J, with 11 bases in the middle. This CDR3 has 15 residues. The CDR3 reads CASSLEGGANQPQHF. Here the CDR3 DNA reads TGTGCCAGCAGCTTAGAGGGGGGGGCGAATCAGCCCCAGCATTTT.

The CDR3 spells CASSPPRDRAKNIQYF. The CDR3 DNA follows: TGTGCCAGCAGTCCACCCCGGGACAGGGCAAAAAACATTCAGTACTTC. J is TRBJ2-4 and V is TRBV28, with 9 positions matching TRBD1. CDR1 and CDR2 from the germline V gene are MDHEN and SYDVKM. V was clipped by 5 bases and J by 4 bases; unmatched bases: 9. The CDR3 sequence is 16 residues long.

This chain joins TRBV12-3 or TRBV12-4 and TRBJ1-1; no clear D gene. V shed 8 bases and J shed 4 bases, with 14 bases lying between them. This CDR3 region has 13 residues. The CDR3, as DNA: TGTGCCAGCCGCCTTGGGTTTGTCACTGAAGCTTTCTTT. Its protein product is CASRLGFVTEAFF.

This clonotype was counted only a few times. V is TRBV5-1 and J is TRBJ2-7; the D gene is possibly TRBD1 (8 bases). Between the trimmed V and J ends, which lost 7 bases and 7 bases, there was a span of 30 bases. The CDR3 is 17 amino acids. Germline CDR1 SGHRS, CDR2 YFSETQ. CDR3 sequence (DNA): TGCGCCAGCTGCGGGACGGACAGGGAGGGGACTGTACGAGAGCAGTACTTC. Encoded protein: CASCGTDREGTVREQYF.

The V gene is TRBV12-3 or TRBV12-4, the J gene TRBJ2-3; TRBD1 might be the D (5 bases). CDR3 length equals 14 residues. The V end was cut by 7 bases, the J end by 4 bases, with 15 bases between. The CDR3 loop is CASTPWMGPDTQYF. CDR3 in DNA: TGTGCCAGCACACCGTGGATGGGGCCAGATACGCAGTATTTT.